This T cell receptor beta chain was recovered during a study of control samples from healthy donors and cancer patients. Assay: immunoSEQ multiplex PCR; the TCRdb copy retains only in-frame clones and omits some. The table has under 130,000 clones, about 89% seen once. Unmatched junction bases numbered 1, after V lost 0 bases and J lost 3 bases. Germline V gene sequence: CDR1 SGHRS, CDR2 YFSETQ. The CDR3 has 15 residues. The specimen sequenced was PBMCs. This chain links TRBV5-1 with TRBJ1-5; 9 bases are shared with TRBD1. This receptor was identified in a man in his 60s with lung cancer. In DNA form, the CDR3 reads TGCGCCAGCAGCTTGGGGACAGGGGACAATCAGCCCCAGCATTTT. This gives the protein CASSLGTGDNQPQHF.